Below, 21 T cell receptor beta chains from the same sample are listed, as sequenced in a study of blood T cell repertoires in COVID-19. Produced via immunoSEQ multiplex PCR; TCRdb's table is partial and in-frame only. The profile covers 400,000 to 450,000 clones, with about nine tenths appearing a single time and about 0.57% taken by the ten largest. The sequencing input was PBMCs or T cells enriched from blood (not recorded which). These TCRs come from a man aged 18 to 30 who had recovered from COVID-19.

The chain joins TRBV18 to TRBJ2-2, with a weak D call TRBD1 (5 bases). The CDR3 consists of 17 residues. Germline loops: CDR1 KGHSH, CDR2 LQKENI. Between the trimmed V and J ends, which lost 3 bases and 2 bases, there was a span of 16 bases. CDR3 amino acids: CASSPDRNKANTGELFF. CDR3 DNA sequence: TGTGCCAGCTCACCTGACAGAAACAAGGCCAACACCGGGGAGCTGTTTTTT.

The V call is TRBV6-1, the J call TRBJ1-4; D unresolved. The CDR3 has 15 residues. The ends were cut back, 9 bases at V and 5 bases at J, with 19 bases in the middle. Germline V gives CDR1 MNHNS, CDR2 SASEGT. The CDR3: CASKTGTTENEKLFF. The CDR3, as DNA: TGTGCCAGTAAGACGGGTACGACCGAGAATGAAAAACTGTTTTTT.

This clone appeared a single time. This CDR3 reads CASSQGALETQYF. As DNA, the CDR3 is TGTGCCAGCAGTCAGGGGGCGTTGGAGACCCAGTACTTC. The chain links TRBV12-3 or TRBV12-4 to TRBJ2-5, with TRBD1 identical over 8 bases. Trimming cost V 5 bases and J 5 bases; bases outside gene matches: 4. There are 13 residues in the CDR3.

The chain has TRBV29-1 and TRBJ1-1, with 7 bases matching TRBD1. There are 13 residues in the CDR3. Germline-derived CDR1 and CDR2 are SQVTM and ANQGSEA. The ends lost 8 bases at V and 0 bases at J; junction bases unmatched: 6. In DNA, the CDR3 is TGCAGCTCCCACAGGGGAATGAACACTGAAGCTTTCTTT. Amino acids: CSSHRGMNTEAFF.

This clone occurred once. The gene calls are TRBV7-9 and TRBJ2-5; tentatively, D is TRBD1 (6 bases). Germline V gene sequence: CDR1 SEHNR, CDR2 FQNEAQ (reference sequence). The CDR3 has 13 amino acids. Trimming took 4 bases from V and 5 from J, leaving 11 bases between them. This CDR3 is CASSSSRGETQYF. CDR3 nucleotide sequence: TGTGCCAGCAGCTCCTCGAGGGGGGAGACCCAGTACTTC. The whole variable domain, remainder taken from reference TRBV7-9 and TRBJ2-5, is DTGVSQNPRHKITKRGQNVTFRCDPISEHNRLYWYRQTLGQGPEFLTYFQNEAQLEKSRLLSDRFSAERPKGSFSTLEIQRTEQGDSAMYLCASSSSRGETQYFGPGTRLLVL.

V gene TRBV6-1 combines with J gene TRBJ2-7, with TRBD2 identical over 9 bases. Trimming at V came to 0 bases and at J to 0 bases, leaving 12 bases not matched to a gene. CDR1 MNHNS and CDR2 SASEGT come from the germline V gene. This CDR3 is built from 19 residues. The CDR3 spells CASSEALLAGFTSSYEQYF. As DNA, the CDR3 is TGTGCCAGCAGTGAAGCATTGCTAGCGGGATTTACAAGCTCCTACGAGCAGTACTTC.

The chain employs TRBV11-1 and TRBJ2-3, with TRBD2 matching over 9 bases. V was pared by 3 bases and J by 2 bases, with 6 bases of the junction left unmatched. This CDR3 comprises 16 residues. The V gene's germline CDR1 is SGHAT and CDR2 FQDESV (reference sequence). CDR3 loop: CASSFLPSGATDTQYF. In nucleotides, the CDR3 is TGTGCCAGCAGCTTCTTGCCTAGCGGGGCCACAGATACGCAGTATTTT.

The chain combines TRBV7-8 with TRBJ2-7; 12 bases are shared with TRBD2. The junction had 3 bases not matched to a gene; V was cut back by 3 bases and J by 3 bases. The CDR3 totals 15 residues. CDR1 is SGHVS and CDR2 is FQNEAQ in the germline V gene. The CDR3 sequence: CASSLTSGSFYEQYF. CDR3 nucleotide sequence: TGTGCCAGCAGCTTGACTAGCGGGAGCTTCTACGAGCAGTACTTC.

The chain couples TRBV3-1 (or the pseudogene TRBV3-2) to TRBJ1-4; TRBD1 matches at 9 bases. The CDR3 has 15 residues. Germline V CDR1 and CDR2: LGHDT, YNNKEL (reference sequence). The V gene end was trimmed by 3 bases and the J gene end by 7 bases; junction bases not matched to a gene: 6. The CDR3 reads CASSQGQGPGEKLFF. The CDR3 DNA reads TGTGCCAGCAGCCAGGGACAGGGTCCGGGTGAAAAACTGTTTTTT.

This clone was counted a few times. The chain employs TRBV7-9 and TRBJ1-1; no reliable D call. Trimming removed 0 bases from V and 4 bases from J, with 9 bases in between. CDR3 size: 14 residues. Germline V lookup: CDR1 SEHNR, CDR2 FQNEAQ (reference sequence). CDR3 sequence: CASSLARSPTEAFF. CDR3 nucleotides: TGTGCCAGCAGCTTAGCGCGAAGCCCCACTGAAGCTTTCTTT.

V is TRBV7-2 and J is TRBJ1-5; D might be TRBD1 (5 bases). V lost 0 bases, J lost 3 bases, and 18 bases lay in between. Germline loops: CDR1 SGHTA, CDR2 FQGNSA. The length of the CDR3 is 18 residues. CDR3 amino acids: CASSLAYFGGVANQPQHF. In DNA form, the CDR3 reads TGTGCCAGCAGCTTAGCGTATTTCGGGGGAGTTGCCAATCAGCCCCAGCATTTT.

This chain connects TRBV11-2 to TRBJ2-7, with a tentative D call TRBD2 (6 bases). V dropped 2 bases and J dropped 5 bases, with 16 bases sitting between them. The CDR3 is made up of 15 amino acids. Germline lookup yields CDR1 SGHAT and CDR2 FQNNGV. In DNA form, the CDR3 reads TGTGCCAGCAGCTTAAATAGCGGATGGATGGACGAGCAGTACTTC. This gives the protein CASSLNSGWMDEQYF.

The V gene is TRBV5-6, the J gene TRBJ1-5, with D perhaps matching TRBD1 (6 bases). The CDR3 runs 13 residues. V lost 4 bases and J 7 bases, leaving 12 bases between the germline ends. Germline V CDR1 and CDR2: SGHDT, YYEEEE. CDR3 nucleotide sequence: TGTGCCAGCAGCATCCGACAGGTCCAGCCCCAGCATTTT. Translation: CASSIRQVQPQHF.

The gene calls are TRBV28 and TRBJ2-5; tentatively, D is TRBD1 (6 bases). Germline V gene lookup returns CDR1 MDHEN and CDR2 SYDVKM. The ends were cut back, 6 bases at V and 4 bases at J, with 15 bases in the middle. CDR3 length: 14 residues. The CDR3 DNA is TGTGCCAGCAGAATCCACAGGGCGGGAGAGACCCAGTACTTC. Translating gives CASRIHRAGETQYF. The variable domain in full, with the rest retrieved from reference TRBV28 and TRBJ2-5, is DVKVTQSSRYLVKRTGEKVFLECVQDMDHENMFWYRQDPGLGLRLIYFSYDVKMKEKGDIPEGYSVSREKKERFSLILESASTNQTSMYLCASRIHRAGETQYFGPGTRLLVL.

The chain employs TRBV2 and TRBJ2-5, with 8 bases fitting TRBD2. The CDR3 runs 16 residues. In germline, CDR1 is SNHLY, CDR2 FYNNEI. The ends lost 6 bases at V and 4 bases at J; junction bases unmatched: 13. For the CDR3, the DNA is TGTGCCAGCAGCAATAAAAGCGGGAGAGAACGAGAGACCCAGTACTTC. Its translation: CASSNKSGRERETQYF.

The CDR3 protein is CASSRGTSGKNTGELFF. The CDR3 DNA sequence: TGTGCCAGCAGCCGAGGGACTAGCGGGAAGAACACCGGGGAGCTGTTTTTT. This sequence joins TRBV7-8 and TRBJ2-2, with 13 bases lining up with TRBD2. The CDR3 is 17 amino acids. The V gene end was trimmed by 5 bases and the J gene end by 1 base; junction bases not matched to a gene: 4. The germline CDR1 and CDR2 sequences are SGHVS and FQNEAQ.

This clone was seen a single time. The chain links TRBV10-3 to TRBJ2-7; 7 bases line up with TRBD1. The germline gives CDR1 ENHRY, CDR2 SYGVKD. V lost 10 bases to trimming and J lost 5 bases; unmatched junction nucleotides: 11. CDR3 length: 13 amino acids. The CDR3 DNA reads TGTGCCACAAGACAGGGAGAAAGGAACGAGCAGTACTTC. It translates to CATRQGERNEQYF.

The CDR3 DNA reads as TGCGCCAGCAGTGAGGGGACAGGGATCTATGGCTACACCTTC. It translates to CASSEGTGIYGYTF. The chain joins TRBV5-1 to TRBJ1-2; 9 nucleotides line up with TRBD1. The V gene's germline CDR1 is SGHRS and CDR2 YFSETQ. The CDR3 contains 14 residues. J gave up 4 bases and V 5 bases, and 6 bases lay outside the gene matches.

This clone has only one observation. The chain joins TRBV28 to TRBJ1-5, with TRBD1 matching over 8 bases. V lost 6 bases to trimming and J lost 0 bases; unmatched junction nucleotides: 13. The CDR3 has 18 residues. Germline V gives CDR1 MDHEN, CDR2 SYDVKM. The CDR3 DNA is TGTGCCAGCAGGGAGGTCGGGACAGGCCCTTATAGCAATCAGCCCCAGCATTTT. Translated: CASREVGTGPYSNQPQHF.

This clone was seen a handful of times. The chain carries TRBV28 and TRBJ2-1, with TRBD1 matching 11 bases. In germline, CDR1 is MDHEN, CDR2 SYDVKM. Germline trimming cut 4 bases from V and 4 bases from J; bases unmatched to any gene: 9. The CDR3 is made up of 17 amino acids. As DNA, the CDR3 is TGTGCCAGCAGTTCTAACTGGGACAGGGGGAAATACAATGAGCAGTTCTTC. The encoded protein is CASSSNWDRGKYNEQFF. Full variable domain (remainder filled in from reference TRBV28 and TRBJ2-1): DVKVTQSSRYLVKRTGEKVFLECVQDMDHENMFWYRQDPGLGLRLIYFSYDVKMKEKGDIPEGYSVSREKKERFSLILESASTNQTSMYLCASSSNWDRGKYNEQFFGPGTRLTVL.

The J gene is TRBJ1-3, the V gene TRBV27; a possible D gene is TRBD1 (6 bases). Trimming left V 5 bases short and J 0 bases short, with 8 bases between. Germline-derived CDR1 and CDR2 are MNHEY and SMNVEV (reference sequence). This CDR3 contains 14 residues. The CDR3 sequence: CASSTGTSGNTIYF. The DNA of the CDR3 is TGTGCCAGCAGTACAGGGACCTCTGGAAACACCATATATTTT.